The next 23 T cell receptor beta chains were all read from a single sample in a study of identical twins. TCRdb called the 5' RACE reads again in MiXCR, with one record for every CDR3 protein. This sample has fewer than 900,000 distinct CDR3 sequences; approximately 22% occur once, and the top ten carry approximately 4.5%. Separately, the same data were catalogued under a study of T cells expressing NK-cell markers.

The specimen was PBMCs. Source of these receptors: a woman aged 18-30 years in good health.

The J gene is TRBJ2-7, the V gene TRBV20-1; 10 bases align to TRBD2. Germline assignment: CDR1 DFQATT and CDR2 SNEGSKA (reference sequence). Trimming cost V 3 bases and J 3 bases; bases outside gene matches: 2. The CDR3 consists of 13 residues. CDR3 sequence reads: CSASSSGGYEQYF. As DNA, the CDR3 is TGCAGTGCTAGCTCTAGCGGGGGCTACGAGCAGTACTTC.

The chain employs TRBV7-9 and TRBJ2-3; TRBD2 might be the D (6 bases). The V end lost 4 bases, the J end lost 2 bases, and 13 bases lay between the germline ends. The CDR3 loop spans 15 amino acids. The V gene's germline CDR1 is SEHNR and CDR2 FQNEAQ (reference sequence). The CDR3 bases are TGTGCCAGCAGCTGGATCGGGGGTTCCACAGATACGCAGTATTTT. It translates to CASSWIGGSTDTQYF.

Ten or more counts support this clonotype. The CDR3 DNA is TGTGCCAGCAGTTGGGGACTAGCGGGGTTCACAGATACGCAGTATTTT. Amino acids: CASSWGLAGFTDTQYF. The chain links TRBV12-3 or TRBV12-4 to TRBJ2-3; 13 positions agree with TRBD2. This CDR3 contains 16 residues. V shed 4 bases and J 2 bases; nucleotides not matched to a gene: 3.

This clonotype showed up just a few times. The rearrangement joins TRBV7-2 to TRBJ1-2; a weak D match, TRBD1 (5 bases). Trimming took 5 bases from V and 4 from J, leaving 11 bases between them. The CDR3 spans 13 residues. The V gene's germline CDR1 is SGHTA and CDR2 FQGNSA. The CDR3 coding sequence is TGTGCCAGCAGCCACACCGGGGCCTATGGCTACACCTTC. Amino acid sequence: CASSHTGAYGYTF.

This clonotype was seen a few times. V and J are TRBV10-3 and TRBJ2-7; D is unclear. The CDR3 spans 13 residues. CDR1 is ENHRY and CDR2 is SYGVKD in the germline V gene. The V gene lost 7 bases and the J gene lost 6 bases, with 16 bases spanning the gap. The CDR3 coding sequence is TGTGCCATCACCTCAAGTCCCTCTGGCGAGCAGTACTTC. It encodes CAITSSPSGEQYF.

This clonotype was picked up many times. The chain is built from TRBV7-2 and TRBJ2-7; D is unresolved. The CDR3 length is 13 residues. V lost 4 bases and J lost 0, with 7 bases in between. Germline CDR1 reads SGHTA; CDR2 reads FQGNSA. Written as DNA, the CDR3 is TGTGCCAGCAGCTCCACTAACTCCTACGAGCAGTACTTC. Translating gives CASSSTNSYEQYF.

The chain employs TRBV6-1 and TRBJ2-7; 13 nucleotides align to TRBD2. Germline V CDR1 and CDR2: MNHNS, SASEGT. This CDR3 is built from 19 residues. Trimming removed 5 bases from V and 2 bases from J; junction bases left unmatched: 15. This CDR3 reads CASSPEITSGGVWAYEQYF. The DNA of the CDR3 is TGTGCCAGCAGTCCGGAGATTACTAGCGGGGGGGTTTGGGCCTACGAGCAGTACTTC.

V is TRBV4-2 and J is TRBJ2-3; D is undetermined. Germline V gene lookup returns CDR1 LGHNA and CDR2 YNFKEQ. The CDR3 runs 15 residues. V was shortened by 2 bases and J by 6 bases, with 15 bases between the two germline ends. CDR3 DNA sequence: TGTGCCAGCAGCCAAAAAATCTATGGGCGGGATACGCAGTATTTT. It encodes CASSQKIYGRDTQYF.

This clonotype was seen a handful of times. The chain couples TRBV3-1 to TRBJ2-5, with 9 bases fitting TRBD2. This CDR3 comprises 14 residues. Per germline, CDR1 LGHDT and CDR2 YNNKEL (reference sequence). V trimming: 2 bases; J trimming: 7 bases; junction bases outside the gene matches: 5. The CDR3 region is CASSQLAGRGTQYF. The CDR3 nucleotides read TGTGCCAGCAGCCAACTAGCGGGGAGGGGGACCCAGTACTTC.

CDR3 sequence reads: CASSPGLAGLETQYF. As DNA, the CDR3 is TGTGCCAGCAGCCCCGGACTAGCGGGACTAGAGACCCAGTACTTC. The chain joins TRBV7-9 to TRBJ2-5; 12 bases are a match to TRBD2. CDR1 is SEHNR, CDR2 FQNEAQ, per germline (reference sequence). The CDR3 totals 15 residues. The V gene end was trimmed by 5 bases and the J gene end by 4 bases; junction bases not matched to a gene: 5.

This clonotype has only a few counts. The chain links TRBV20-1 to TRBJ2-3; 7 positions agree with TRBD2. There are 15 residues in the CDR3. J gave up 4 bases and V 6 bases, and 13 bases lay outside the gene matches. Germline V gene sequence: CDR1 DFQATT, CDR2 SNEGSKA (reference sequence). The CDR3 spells CSAPPGGYWADTQYF. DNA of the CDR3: TGCAGTGCCCCCCCGGGGGGTTATTGGGCAGATACGCAGTATTTT.

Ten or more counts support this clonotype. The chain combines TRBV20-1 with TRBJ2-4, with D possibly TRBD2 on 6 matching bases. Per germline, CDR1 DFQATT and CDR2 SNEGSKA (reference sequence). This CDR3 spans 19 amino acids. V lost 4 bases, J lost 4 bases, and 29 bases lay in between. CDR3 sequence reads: CSATRSRPGSTLAKNIQYF. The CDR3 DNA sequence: TGCAGTGCTACCCGTTCTCGGCCAGGGTCGACGCTAGCGAAAAACATTCAGTACTTC.

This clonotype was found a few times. The CDR3 region has the DNA TGCGCCAGCAGCTTGGCCAACGATGAGCAGTTCTTC. It translates to CASSLANDEQFF. V is TRBV5-1 and J is TRBJ2-1; D gene unclear. CDR1 SGHRS and CDR2 YFSETQ come from the germline V gene. The germline V and J ends were trimmed by 0 bases and 8 bases, with 6 bases remaining between them. The CDR3 runs to 12 residues.

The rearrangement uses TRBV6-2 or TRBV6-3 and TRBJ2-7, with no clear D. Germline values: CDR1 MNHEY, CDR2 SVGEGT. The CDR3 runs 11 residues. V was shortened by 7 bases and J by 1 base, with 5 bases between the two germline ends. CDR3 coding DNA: TGTGCCAGCAAGCGTTCCTACGAGCAGTACTTC. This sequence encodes CASKRSYEQYF.

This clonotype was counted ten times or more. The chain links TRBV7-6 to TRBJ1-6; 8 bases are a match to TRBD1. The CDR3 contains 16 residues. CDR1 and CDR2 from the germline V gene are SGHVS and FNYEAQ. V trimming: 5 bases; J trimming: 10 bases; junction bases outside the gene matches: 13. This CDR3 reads CASSPRPTGEGSPLHF. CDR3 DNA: TGTGCCAGCAGCCCGCGCCCGACAGGGGAGGGGTCACCCCTCCACTTT.

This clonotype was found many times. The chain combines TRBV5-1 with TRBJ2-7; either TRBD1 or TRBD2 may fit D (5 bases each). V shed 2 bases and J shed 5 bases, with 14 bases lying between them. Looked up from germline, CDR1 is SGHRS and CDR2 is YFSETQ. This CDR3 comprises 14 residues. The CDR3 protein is CASSFEGRLHEQYF. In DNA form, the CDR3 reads TGCGCCAGCAGCTTTGAGGGGCGTCTCCACGAGCAGTACTTC.

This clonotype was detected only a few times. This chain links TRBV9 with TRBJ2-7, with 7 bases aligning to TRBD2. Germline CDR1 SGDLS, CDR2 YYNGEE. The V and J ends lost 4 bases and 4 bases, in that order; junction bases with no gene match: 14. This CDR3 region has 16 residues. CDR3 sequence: CASSTASGPTPYEQYF. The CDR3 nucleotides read TGTGCCAGCAGCACCGCTAGCGGTCCAACCCCATACGAGCAGTACTTC.

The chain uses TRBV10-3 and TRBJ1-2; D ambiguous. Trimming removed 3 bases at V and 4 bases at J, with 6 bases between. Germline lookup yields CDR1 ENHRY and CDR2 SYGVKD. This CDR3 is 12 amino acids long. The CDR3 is CAISDSSYGYTF. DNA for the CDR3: TGTGCCATCAGTGACAGTAGCTATGGCTACACCTTC.

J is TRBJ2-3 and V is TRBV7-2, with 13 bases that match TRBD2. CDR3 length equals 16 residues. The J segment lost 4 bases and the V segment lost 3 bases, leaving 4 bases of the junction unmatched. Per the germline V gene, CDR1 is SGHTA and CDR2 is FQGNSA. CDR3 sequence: CASSFTSGGVPDTQYF. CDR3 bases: TGTGCCAGCAGCTTTACTAGCGGGGGGGTTCCAGATACGCAGTATTTT.

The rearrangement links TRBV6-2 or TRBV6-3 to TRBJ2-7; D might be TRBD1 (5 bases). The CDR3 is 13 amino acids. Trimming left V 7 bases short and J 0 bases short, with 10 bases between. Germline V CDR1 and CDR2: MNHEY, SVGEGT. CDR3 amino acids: CASTETASYEQYF. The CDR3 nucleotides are TGTGCCAGCACCGAGACAGCCTCCTACGAGCAGTACTTC.

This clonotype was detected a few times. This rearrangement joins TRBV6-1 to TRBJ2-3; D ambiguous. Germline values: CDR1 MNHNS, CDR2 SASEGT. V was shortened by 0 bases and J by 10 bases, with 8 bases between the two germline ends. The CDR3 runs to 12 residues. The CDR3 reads CASSEAPGSQYF. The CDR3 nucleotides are TGTGCCAGCAGTGAAGCGCCCGGCTCGCAGTATTTT.

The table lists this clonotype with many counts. The CDR3 DNA reads TGTGCCAGCAGTTTAGCCTCGTTCAATGAGCAGTTCTTC. It specifies CASSLASFNEQFF. V usage is TRBV12-3 or TRBV12-4 and J usage is TRBJ2-1; D is undetermined. The ends were cut back, 0 bases at V and 6 bases at J, with 6 bases in the middle. There are 13 residues in the CDR3.

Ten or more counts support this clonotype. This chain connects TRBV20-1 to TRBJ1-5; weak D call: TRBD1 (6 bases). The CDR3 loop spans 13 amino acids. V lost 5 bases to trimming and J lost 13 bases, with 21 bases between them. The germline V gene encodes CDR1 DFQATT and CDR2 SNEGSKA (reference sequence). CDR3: CSASGTPHTGQHF. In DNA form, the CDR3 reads TGCAGTGCTTCCGGGACACCGCACACTGGTCAGCATTTT.